The 16 T cell receptor beta chains listed next were all sequenced from one sample in a study of T cell changes during pregnancy in multiple sclerosis. Some clones are missing from TCRdb's copy, which holds only in-frame ones; the method was immunoSEQ multiplex PCR. Of around 70,000 clones listed, 85% to 95% are singletons. The source material was peripheral blood, sampled before pregnancy. These receptor sequences come from a female donor with multiple sclerosis, enrolled in a pregnancy study.

The V call is TRBV5-5, the J call TRBJ1-5; 10 bases align to TRBD1. Trimming cost V 3 bases and J 3 bases; bases outside gene matches: 12. The CDR3 sequence is 18 residues long. CDR1 is SGHKS, CDR2 YYEKEE, per germline (reference sequence). CDR3 nucleotides: TGTGCCAGCAGCTCAGTACTGACCGGGACAGGGGTCAATCAGCCCCAGCATTTT. Amino acid sequence: CASSSVLTGTGVNQPQHF.

CDR3 protein: CASGLSGTPTDTQYF. The DNA for the CDR3 is TGTGCCAGCGGGCTAAGCGGAACCCCCACAGATACGCAGTATTTT. This chain links TRBV9 with TRBJ2-3; weak D call: TRBD2 (5 bases). CDR1 and CDR2 from the germline V gene are SGDLS and YYNGEE. Deletions cut 7 bases from V and 2 bases from J, with 17 bases between. CDR3 length: 15 amino acids.

This clone was seen a single time. The chain combines TRBV5-1 with TRBJ2-7, with 9 positions matching TRBD1. The V and J ends lost 3 bases and 7 bases, in that order; junction bases with no gene match: 8. Germline loops: CDR1 SGHRS, CDR2 YFSETQ. The CDR3 is 14 residues long. In DNA, the CDR3 is TGCGCCAGCAGCTCGGGACAGGGAGAGTGGGAGCAGTACTTC. Amino acid sequence: CASSSGQGEWEQYF.

This clone was seen a single time. The chain recombines TRBV6-1 with TRBJ1-5; TRBD1 matches at 9 bases. V was clipped by 0 bases and J by 3 bases; unmatched bases: 3. Germline CDR1 reads MNHNS; CDR2 reads SASEGT. The CDR3 runs 16 residues. As DNA, the CDR3 is TGTGCCAGCAGTGAAGCTTGGACAGGGGTCAATCAGCCCCAGCATTTT. Protein product: CASSEAWTGVNQPQHF.

The chain joins TRBV9 to TRBJ2-7; 12 bases are shared with TRBD2. Germline V lookup: CDR1 SGDLS, CDR2 YYNGEE. The CDR3 runs to 15 residues. Trimming took 0 bases from V and 3 from J; bases not matched to a gene: 1. Here the CDR3 reads CASSVGTSGIYEQYF. The CDR3 DNA sequence: TGTGCCAGCAGCGTAGGGACTAGCGGGATCTACGAGCAGTACTTC.

The CDR3 DNA follows: TGTGCCAGCAGCTTAGAGGCCAGGACCTACGAGCAGTACTTC. This sequence encodes CASSLEARTYEQYF. The genes are TRBV13 and TRBJ2-7; no clear D gene. Germline CDR1 reads PRHDT; CDR2 reads FYEKMQ (reference sequence). V shed 1 base and J shed 2 bases, with 9 bases lying between them. The CDR3 covers 14 residues.

The chain employs TRBV18 and TRBJ2-3; 11 nucleotides agree with TRBD2. This CDR3 has 15 residues. Germline lookup yields CDR1 KGHSH and CDR2 LQKENI. Trimming at V came to 4 bases and at J to 4 bases, leaving 4 bases not matched to a gene. The CDR3 sequence is CASSLAGGPADTQYF. CDR3 DNA: TGTGCCAGCTCACTAGCGGGAGGGCCTGCAGATACGCAGTATTTT.

In this sample, this clone turned up once. V gene TRBV29-1 combines with J gene TRBJ2-5, with D uncertain. Trimming pared 4 bases from V and 5 bases from J, leaving 8 bases between. The CDR3 is 11 amino acids. Per germline, CDR1 SQVTM and CDR2 ANQGSEA. CDR3 DNA sequence: TGCAGCGTTGGAGCCGGGGAGACCCAGTACTTC. As protein: CSVGAGETQYF.

V and J are TRBV29-1 and TRBJ2-3, with 9 bases lining up with TRBD2. This CDR3 is built from 15 residues. Germline trimming cut 6 bases from V and 5 bases from J; bases unmatched to any gene: 12. Germline lookup yields CDR1 SQVTM and CDR2 ANQGSEA. CDR3: CSVIPTSGRGDTQYF. DNA of the CDR3: TGCAGCGTCATACCGACTAGCGGAAGGGGAGATACGCAGTATTTT.

This clone appeared once. V and J are TRBV7-6 and TRBJ2-1, with D possibly matching TRBD1 (5 bases). Germline V gene sequence: CDR1 SGHVS, CDR2 FNYEAQ. The germline V and J ends were trimmed by 2 bases and 3 bases, with 11 bases remaining between them. The CDR3 is made up of 15 amino acids. As DNA, the CDR3 is TGTGCCAGCAGCTTAACGTCAGGGCTCTACAATGAGCAGTTCTTC. As protein: CASSLTSGLYNEQFF.

The chain is built from TRBV30 and TRBJ1-4, with TRBD1 as a possible D gene (6 bases). CDR1 is GTSNPN, CDR2 SVGIG, per germline (reference sequence). CDR3 length equals 17 residues. Deletions cut 2 bases from V and 7 bases from J, with 23 bases between. The CDR3, as DNA: TGTGCCTGGAGTTGGGGGGGCACATCTTTAGCGAGTGAAAAACTGTTTTTT. Its protein is CAWSWGGTSLASEKLFF.

The V call is TRBV11-3, the J call TRBJ2-5; 7 nucleotides agree with TRBD2. CDR1 SGHNT and CDR2 YENEEA come from the germline V gene. The CDR3 consists of 16 residues. With 0 bases clipped from V and 1 base from J, the junction kept 5 bases outside the gene matches. The CDR3 region is CASSLDRDYSQETQYF. CDR3 nucleotides: TGTGCCAGCAGCTTAGACAGGGACTATTCCCAAGAGACCCAGTACTTC.

The CDR3 nucleotides are TGTGCCAGCAGCCAGGGTAGCAGGGAGCAGTATTTT. Protein sequence: CASSQGSREQYF. This chain joins TRBV14 and TRBJ2-3, with D maybe TRBD1 (5 bases). V was pared by 3 bases and J by 11 bases, with 12 bases between. The CDR3 totals 12 residues. Looked up from germline, CDR1 is SGHDN and CDR2 is FVKESK. The entire variable domain, with the rest obtained from reference TRBV14 and TRBJ2-3, is as follows: EAGVTQFPSHSVIEKGQTVTLRCDPISGHDNLYWYRRVMGKEIKFLLHFVKESKQDESGMPNNRFLAERTGGTYSTLKVQPAELEDSGVYFCASSQGSREQYFGPGTRLTVL.

This clone was detected once. The J gene is TRBJ2-1, the V gene TRBV4-2; 11 bases line up with TRBD2. The CDR3 sequence is 20 residues long. With 3 bases clipped from V and 7 bases from J, the junction kept 20 bases outside the gene matches. The V gene's germline CDR1 is LGHNA and CDR2 YNFKEQ. CDR3 DNA sequence: TGTGCCAGCAGCCAGGAGGACAGGGGATGGGTTACTAGCGGGGGTAATGAGCAGTTCTTC. Translation gives CASSQEDRGWVTSGGNEQFF.

V gene TRBV7-2 combines with J gene TRBJ1-5; perhaps TRBD1 as D (5 bases). The CDR3 is 14 amino acids. V lost 1 base to trimming and J lost 1 base, with 5 bases between them. CDR1 SGHTA and CDR2 FQGNSA come from the germline V gene. CDR3 coding DNA: TGTGCCAGCAGCTTAGGACAGAGCAATCAGCCCCAGCATTTT. It translates to CASSLGQSNQPQHF.

V and J are TRBV11-1 and TRBJ2-3, with D unresolved. Trimming shortened V by 5 bases and J by 2 bases, and 5 bases separated the two germline ends. The length of the CDR3 is 12 residues. Germline V gene sequence: CDR1 SGHAT, CDR2 FQDESV (reference sequence). The CDR3 DNA sequence: TGTGCCAGCAGCCCTTACACAGATACGCAGTATTTT. It yields the protein CASSPYTDTQYF.